This T cell receptor beta chain was observed in a study of blood T cells in healthy people across ages. The second PCR ran about 6 to 11 cycles with a sample-barcoded 5' primer and J-beta primers. TCRdb ran MiXCR on the 5' RACE reads and lists one entry per CDR3 protein. The table lists around 1,500,000 distinct CDR3 sequences, about 40% of them singletons. Germline CDR1 and CDR2: DFQATT and SNEGSKA (reference sequence). Germline trimming cut 7 bases from V and 2 bases from J; bases unmatched to any gene: 8. The CDR3 runs 15 residues. This clonotype was counted at least ten times. Specimen: blood. V gene TRBV20-1 combines with J gene TRBJ1-5; TRBD1 agrees at 10 bases. This clonotype originated in a woman under 30 in good health. Here the CDR3 reads CSGMTGGGGNQPQHF. CDR3 nucleotide sequence: TGCAGTGGGATGACAGGGGGCGGAGGCAATCAGCCCCAGCATTTT.